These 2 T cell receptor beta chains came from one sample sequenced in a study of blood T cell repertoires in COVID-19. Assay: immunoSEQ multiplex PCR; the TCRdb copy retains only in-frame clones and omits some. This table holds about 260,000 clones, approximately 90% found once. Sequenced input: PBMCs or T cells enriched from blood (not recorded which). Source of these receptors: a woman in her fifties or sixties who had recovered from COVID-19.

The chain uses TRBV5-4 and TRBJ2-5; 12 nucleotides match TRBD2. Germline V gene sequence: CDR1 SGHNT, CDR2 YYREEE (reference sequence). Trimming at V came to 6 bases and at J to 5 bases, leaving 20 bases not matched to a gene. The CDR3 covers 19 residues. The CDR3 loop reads CASTRATSGSRGSGETQYF. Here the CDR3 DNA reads TGTGCCAGCACCCGAGCGACTAGCGGGAGCAGAGGGTCCGGGGAGACCCAGTACTTC.

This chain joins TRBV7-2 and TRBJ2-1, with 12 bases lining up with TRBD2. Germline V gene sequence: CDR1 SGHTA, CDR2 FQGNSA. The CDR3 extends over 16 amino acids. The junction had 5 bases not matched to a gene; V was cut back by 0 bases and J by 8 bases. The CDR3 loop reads CASSLALLAGGYEQFF. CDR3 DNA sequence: TGTGCCAGCAGCTTAGCGCTCCTAGCGGGAGGGTATGAGCAGTTCTTC.